In its sample, the clone carrying this TCR beta chain was seen once. From germline, CDR1 is SGHTA and CDR2 FQGNSA. Trimming stripped 5 bases from V and 0 bases from J, with 20 bases between. The CDR3 consists of 17 residues. Cells defined as naive were viable CD3+CD4+ or CD3+CD8+ and CCR7+CD45RA+CD45RO-CD95-CD27+CD28+. This related bone marrow graft donor gave peripheral blood on the day of marrow donation. This sample is part of a study of T cells after posttransplantation cyclophosphamide. Clones were sequenced by immunoSEQ multiplex PCR, and TCRdb holds only the in-frame ones, with some missing. The sample has roughly 32,000 clones, around nine tenths seen once; the top ten hold over 0.2%.

The material sequenced was naive CD4+ T cells sorted from PBMCs. The receptor's source is a woman aged 55-70 years in good health, CMV-negative, and a related stem cell transplant donor. The rearrangement links TRBV7-2 to TRBJ2-7; D is possibly TRBD1 (7 bases). The CDR3 region has the DNA TGTGCCAGCAGCCATACTGTGGGCGGGACAGTCTCCTACGAGCAGTACTTC. Translating it yields CASSHTVGGTVSYEQYF.